Sequencing of this TCR beta chain was carried out in a study of regulatory T cells in long-lasting Graves disease. A note on this clonotype: Its antigen is unidentified.

CDR1 is SGHDT, CDR2 YYEEEE, per germline. The CDR3 loop spans 15 amino acids. After removal of 4 bases from V and 10 bases from J, the junction contained 9 bases not matched to a gene. Overall study findings and caveats: Under persistent disease, TRBV28, TRBJ1-2 and TRBJ2-5 were used preferentially. New patients shared roughly 1,000 public clonotypes, and persistent patients shared more, with 2,741.

Time point indicated: newly diagnosed GD, antithyroid drugs for less than 3 months. Following extraction of RNA from PBMCs, that RNA was used to make the TCR library. Construction of the TCR beta libraries employed iRepertoire HTBI primers in conjunction with Arm-PCR of CDR3 regions. One entry per CDR3 protein results from TCRdb running MiXCR on the multiplex PCR reads. The sample lists a few hundred thousand distinct CDR3 sequences, 16% occurring once. These same records also appear under a second study, on T cells in Graves' hyperthyroidism and ophthalmopathy.

The chain uses TRBV5-6 and TRBJ1-6, with 9 positions matching TRBD1. The sample consisted of peripheral blood mononuclear cells (PBMCs), taken at new diagnosis, from a patient treated with antithyroid drugs. The sequence was collected from a man aged 35 to 55 with Graves disease. The CDR3 loop reads CASSLWTGEASPLHF. The CDR3 DNA sequence: TGTGCCAGCAGCCTTTGGACAGGGGAGGCCTCACCCCTCCACTTT.